These T cell receptor beta chains were read from a single sample in a study of CD8 T cells in ankylosing spondylitis. TCRdb re-called the 5' RACE reads through MiXCR, storing one row per CDR3 protein. The sample holds 300,000 to 400,000 distinct CDR3 sequences, about 15% seen once. Sequenced sample: blood, either unsorted or a sorted T cell fraction (not recorded which). These receptors were collected from a male donor with ankylosing spondylitis or in good health (not recorded which). Each CDR3 is given with its conserved first and last residue. A D gene is named only where the DNA matches it firmly. Only part of the rows carry a size: once, few, many, or a class if the clone is expanded.

d_call j_call clone_size v_call cdr3_aa cdr3_nt
TRBD2 TRBJ2-5 . TRBV6-5 CASSYPLAGLQETQYF TGTGCCAGCAGTTACCCCCTGGCGGGACTACAAGAGACCCAGTACTTC
TRBD2 TRBJ2-1 many TRBV12-3/TRBV12-4 CASSSGSSYNEQFF TGTGCCAGCTCTAGCGGGAGTTCCTACAATGAGCAGTTCTTC
. TRBJ2-7 few TRBV7-2 CASSLEYNPTYEQYF TGTGCCAGCAGCTTAGAATACAACCCTACCTACGAGCAGTACTTC
TRBD1 TRBJ1-1 . TRBV6-5 CASSYGTGRKNTEAFF TGTGCCAGCAGTTACGGGACAGGGCGGAAGAACACTGAAGCTTTCTTT
. TRBJ2-7 few TRBV4-1 CASSLRDPGEQYF TGCGCCAGCAGCCTCCGGGACCCTGGAGAGCAGTACTTC
. TRBJ2-3 . TRBV12-3/TRBV12-4 CASPRRRTADTQYF TGTGCCAGCCCCCGCCGGAGAACGGCAGATACGCAGTATTTT
TRBD1 TRBJ1-4 many TRBV5-1 CASSFQGGDEKLFF TGCGCCAGCAGCTTTCAGGGGGGAGATGAAAAACTGTTTTTT
. TRBJ2-3 . TRBV11-2 CASSLGGTPFEQYF TGTGCCAGCAGCTTAGGCGGGACTCCGTTTGAGCAGTATTTT
TRBD2 TRBJ2-1 . TRBV5-1 CASSLELAGDNEQFF TGCGCCAGCAGCTTGGAACTAGCGGGAGACAATGAGCAGTTCTTC
. TRBJ1-1 few TRBV18 CASSEQGGGMNTEAFF TGTGCCAGCTCAGAGCAGGGCGGAGGCATGAACACTGAAGCTTTCTTT
. TRBJ1-2 few TRBV12-3/TRBV12-4 CASSLRGLAYGYTF TGTGCCAGCAGTTTACGGGGGTTAGCCTATGGCTACACCTTC
. TRBJ2-3 . TRBV10-3 CAISEAPQTDTQYF TGTGCCATCAGTGAAGCGCCCCAAACAGATACGCAGTATTTT
TRBD2 TRBJ2-7 . TRBV6-5 CASSYLTGTSGTNEQYF TGTGCCAGCAGTTACTTGACTGGGACTAGCGGGACTAACGAGCAGTACTTC
. TRBJ2-1 . TRBV5-1 CASSVRYYNEQFF TGCGCCAGCAGCGTCAGGTATTACAATGAGCAGTTCTTC
TRBD2 TRBJ2-1 . TRBV27 CASRRVAGAYNEQFF TGTGCCAGCCGAAGGGTAGCGGGAGCCTACAATGAGCAGTTCTTC
. TRBJ2-5 . TRBV7-8 CASSLPPPWGEETQYF TGTGCCAGCAGCTTACCCCCTCCGTGGGGGGAAGAGACCCAGTACTTC
. TRBJ2-5 . TRBV18 CASSPGSTLSAQYF TGTGCCAGCTCACCAGGAAGCACCCTATCCGCCCAGTACTTC
. TRBJ1-4 . TRBV4-1 CASSPPGVTNEKLFF TGCGCCAGCAGCCCACCAGGGGTTACTAATGAAAAACTGTTTTTT
TRBD2 TRBJ2-7 . TRBV3-1 CASSPGRSGGHEQYF TGTGCCAGCAGCCCCGGACGGTCGGGAGGGCACGAGCAGTACTTC
TRBD2 TRBJ2-2 few TRBV5-1 CASSSISGRAIGELFF TGCGCCAGCAGCTCCATTAGCGGGAGGGCCATCGGGGAGCTGTTTTTT